The clone carrying this T cell receptor (beta chain) appeared a few times. Its antigen is still unknown. With a J-beta primer mix and a sample-barcoded 5' primer, a second PCR ran about 7 to 12 cycles. MiXCR, applied by TCRdb to the 5' RACE reads, yields one record per CDR3 protein. The sample lists 1 million or so distinct CDR3 sequences, more than 35% occurring once. This CDR3 region has 12 residues. The germline V gene encodes CDR1 MNHEY and CDR2 SMNVEV (reference sequence). The J segment lost 4 bases and the V segment lost 9 bases, leaving 2 bases of the junction unmatched. The data belong to a study of blood T cells in healthy people across ages. The study's findings and limits: Diversity was higher, and naive CD4+ cells more numerous, in long-lived donors than in aged donors. Without sorted subsets, naive and antigen-experienced compartments could not be conclusively compared.

The V call is TRBV27, the J call TRBJ1-1, with 10 nucleotides matching TRBD1. The receptor comes from a woman aged 55-70 years in good health. Sequenced sample: blood. CDR3 amino acids: CASRTGGTEAFF. The CDR3 DNA follows: TGTGCCAGTCGGACAGGGGGCACTGAAGCTTTCTTT.